The source of this T cell receptor (beta chain) is a study of cytomegalovirus exposure and HLA in healthy donors. Study in general: Falling in the Caucasian-associated ancestry cluster were roughly 86% of under 450 genotyped donors. Study conclusions and caveats: In an earlier analysis, most TCR beta V segments were productive about 87% or about 30% of the time. CMV serostatus alone was available as immune exposure information. A later analysis reported that several of the most significant clusters appeared to be linked to common viral pathogens, among them Epstein-Barr virus.

Germline assignment: CDR1 SGHRS and CDR2 YFSETQ. This CDR3 is built from 15 residues. V shed 6 bases and J 4 bases; nucleotides not matched to a gene: 8. The PCR was carried out with 60 Vbeta primers and 13 Jbeta primers. Only in-frame clones appear in the TCRdb table, and some are missing; sequencing was by immunoSEQ multiplex PCR. The sample comprises 74,000 or so clones, just over 75% of which are singletons, and more than 2.5% rests with the top ten. As concerns this clone: The antigen is undetermined.

This sequence originates from a man aged 45-65 years in good health and CMV-seropositive. Sequences were obtained from PBMCs. The chain joins TRBV5-1 to TRBJ2-2, with 8 bases identical to TRBD1. CDR3 DNA sequence: TGCGCCAGCATCCCAAACACAGGGGGCACCGGGGAGCTGTTTTTT. This encodes CASIPNTGGTGELFF.